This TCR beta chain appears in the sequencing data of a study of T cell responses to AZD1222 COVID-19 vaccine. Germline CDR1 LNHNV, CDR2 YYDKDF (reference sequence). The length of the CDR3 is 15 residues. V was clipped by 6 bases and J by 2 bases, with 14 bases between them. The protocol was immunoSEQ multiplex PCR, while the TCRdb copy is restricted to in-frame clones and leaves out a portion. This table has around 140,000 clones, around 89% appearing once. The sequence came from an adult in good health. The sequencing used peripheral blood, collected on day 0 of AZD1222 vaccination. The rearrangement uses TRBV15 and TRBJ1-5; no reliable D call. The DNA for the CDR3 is TGTGCCACCAGGGCGAGTGACGGTCGCAATCAGCCCCAGCATTTT. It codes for CATRASDGRNQPQHF.